Presented here are 14 T cell receptor beta chains from one specimen sequenced in a study of shared clonotypes between healthy human individuals. The repertoire was sequenced with immunoSEQ multiplex PCR; TCRdb's copy has only in-frame clones and lacks some. Among over 850,000 clones listed, more than 75% were seen once. Sequenced input: memory CD4+ T cells from PBMCs. Subset reported: CD45RA-negative fraction. These receptors came from a man aged 18 to 30 in good health. Some clones in this sample may be carry-over from other donors' samples.

This clone was seen only a few times. The rearrangement uses TRBV4-3 and TRBJ2-3; no clear D gene. Trimming shortened V by 1 base and J by 3 bases, and 8 bases separated the two germline ends. This CDR3 contains 14 residues. The germline gives CDR1 LGHNA, CDR2 YSLEER. CDR3 sequence reads: CASSQGIQTDTQYF. In DNA form, the CDR3 reads TGCGCCAGCAGCCAAGGAATCCAAACAGATACGCAGTATTTT.

The genes are TRBV30 and TRBJ2-4; D is ambiguous. With 0 bases removed from V and 5 bases from J, the gap between germline ends came to 2 bases. Germline V lookup: CDR1 GTSNPN, CDR2 SVGIG (reference sequence). The CDR3 is 11 amino acids. The CDR3 region has the DNA TGTGCCTGGAGTGTACAAAACATTCAGTACTTC. This gives the protein CAWSVQNIQYF.

The rearrangement joins TRBV27 to TRBJ1-1, with TRBD1 matching 10 bases. V shed 7 bases, J shed 4 bases, and the junction held 3 bases outside the gene matches. The CDR3 is 13 residues long. Germline lookup yields CDR1 MNHEY and CDR2 SMNVEV (reference sequence). The CDR3 protein is CASTGTGVTEAFF. The CDR3 nucleotides are TGTGCCAGCACCGGGACAGGGGTCACTGAAGCTTTCTTT.

This clone was observed a single time. This sequence joins TRBV20-1 and TRBJ1-1; D uncertain. V was pared by 4 bases and J by 7 bases, with 7 bases between. The CDR3 contains 10 residues. CDR1 is DFQATT, CDR2 SNEGSKA, per germline (reference sequence). This CDR3 is CSAKRIEAFF. The CDR3, as DNA: TGCAGTGCTAAGAGGATTGAAGCTTTCTTT.

J is TRBJ1-6 and V is TRBV28, with a weak D call TRBD1 (5 bases). V was pared by 3 bases and J by 18 bases, with 18 bases between. The CDR3 covers 13 residues. Germline lookup yields CDR1 MDHEN and CDR2 SYDVKM. CDR3 sequence reads: CASSLRQVKGYHF. In DNA form, the CDR3 reads TGTGCCAGCAGTTTGCGGCAGGTAAAGGGGTACCACTTT.

The chain joins TRBV4-2 to TRBJ2-1; 12 nucleotides line up with TRBD1. Germline V gene sequence: CDR1 LGHNA, CDR2 YNFKEQ. The ends lost 4 bases at V and 8 bases at J; junction bases unmatched: 3. This CDR3 is built from 14 residues. CDR3 region: CASSPGQGAYEQFF. The CDR3 region has the DNA TGTGCCAGCAGCCCGGGACAGGGGGCGTATGAGCAGTTCTTC.

The chain links TRBV30 to TRBJ2-1, with 7 positions matching TRBD2. The length of the CDR3 is 14 residues. Trimming at V came to 8 bases and at J to 0 bases, leaving 7 bases not matched to a gene. CDR1 and CDR2 (germline): GTSNPN, SVGIG (reference sequence). CDR3 bases: TGTGCCCAGGCTAGCGGAAACTCCTACAATGAGCAGTTCTTC. Its protein product is CAQASGNSYNEQFF.

The sample holds one count of this clone. V usage is TRBV9 and J usage is TRBJ2-3; the D is unclear. The V gene lost 3 bases and the J gene lost 2 bases, with 10 bases spanning the gap. Germline loops: CDR1 SGDLS, CDR2 YYNGEE. This CDR3 is built from 14 residues. The CDR3, as DNA: TGTGCCAGCAGCGGTAGCAGTCACACAGATACGCAGTATTTT. Translating it yields CASSGSSHTDTQYF. The whole variable domain, remainder taken from reference TRBV9 and TRBJ2-3, is DSGVTQTPKHLITATGQRVTLRCSPRSGDLSVYWYQQSLDQGLQFLIQYYNGEERAKGNILERFSAQQFPDLHSELNLSSLELGDSALYFCASSGSSHTDTQYFGPGTRLTVL.

This clone was counted once. This chain uses TRBV13 with TRBJ2-3, with TRBD2 matching 12 bases. CDR1 is PRHDT and CDR2 is FYEKMQ in the germline V gene (reference sequence). V gave up 0 bases and J gave up 1 base; unmatched junction bases: 2. The CDR3 contains 17 residues. The CDR3 nucleotides read TGTGCCAGCAGCTTAGGCCTAGCGGGAGGGGGCACAGATACGCAGTATTTT. The encoded protein is CASSLGLAGGGTDTQYF.

This clone appeared a few times. The V call is TRBV7-2, the J call TRBJ1-5; 9 positions agree with TRBD1. This CDR3 spans 15 amino acids. Looked up from germline, CDR1 is SGHTA and CDR2 is FQGNSA. V lost 4 bases, J lost 6 bases, and 7 bases stayed unmatched. The CDR3 DNA sequence: TGTGCCAGCAGCTGGACACAGGGGGCAGGTCAGCCCCAGCATTTT. Translating gives CASSWTQGAGQPQHF.

The V call is TRBV5-4, the J call TRBJ2-1, with 10 positions matching TRBD2. This CDR3 contains 16 residues. CDR1 is SGHNT, CDR2 YYREEE, per germline (reference sequence). Germline trimming cut 5 bases from V and 3 bases from J; bases unmatched to any gene: 8. CDR3 residues: CASSPRTSGRYNEQFF. In DNA form, the CDR3 reads TGTGCCAGCAGTCCGAGGACTAGCGGCCGCTACAATGAGCAGTTCTTC.

A note on this clone: It is likely a read error: a sequence one base away is far more abundant. This sample also contains other DNA sequences that code for the same CDR3. The chain has TRBV6-5 and TRBJ2-7; D is perhaps TRBD1 or TRBD2 (7 bases each). The germline CDR1 and CDR2 sequences are MNHEY and SVGAGI. V lost 0 bases to trimming and J lost 7 bases, with 16 bases between them. The CDR3 spans 15 residues. CDR3 coding DNA: TGTGCCAGCAGTTACTCGCCCCAGGGGGGGTATGAGCAGTACTTC. Translation: CASSYSPQGGYEQYF.

This clone was recorded at least ten times. This chain links TRBV7-9 with TRBJ1-2, with D tentatively TRBD1 (5 bases). The CDR3 covers 17 residues. V lost 4 bases and J 6 bases, leaving 24 bases between the germline ends. Germline assignment: CDR1 SEHNR and CDR2 FQNEAQ (reference sequence). This CDR3 reads CASSSTGRGGGSDGYTF. DNA for the CDR3: TGTGCCAGCAGCTCCACGGGGCGCGGAGGAGGTAGTGATGGCTACACCTTC.

The chain links TRBV7-2 to TRBJ2-7, with D unclear. The V gene's germline CDR1 is SGHTA and CDR2 FQGNSA. Trimming pared 4 bases from V and 10 bases from J, leaving 23 bases between. This CDR3 has 15 residues. The CDR3 bases are TGTGCCAGCAGCTCCGGGCGGCTCCCTCCGGTAGATCAGTACTTC. This codes for CASSSGRLPPVDQYF.